This TCR beta chain stems from a study of T-cell reconstitution after alpha-beta-depleted transplantation in children. Study-wide results and caveats: Where alpha-beta T cells came from about two months after transplant was reportedly several hundred expanded graft clones. Once a year had passed after transplant, T-cell counts and diversity came mostly from newly produced T cells. Surviving recipient T cells and thymic progenitors produced the high day-60 TCRbeta diversity seen in some patients.

This clonotype was recorded a few times. The antigen is undetermined. CDR1 is SGHRS and CDR2 is YFSETQ in the germline V gene. V shed 6 bases and J shed 1 base, with 16 bases lying between them. This CDR3 has 16 residues. The authors prepared the TCRbeta library with unique molecular identifiers. TCRdb independently ran MiXCR on the PCR reads; one entry per CDR3 protein. Counted here are 500,000 to 750,000 distinct CDR3 sequences, 27% occurring once; the ten biggest clones make up under 45%. The chain uses TRBV5-1 and TRBJ2-2; D unresolved. The material was PBMCs, obtained before TCRalphabeta/CD19-depleted stem cell transplant. The receptor was isolated from a boy under three years old with Wiskott-Aldrich syndrome, due to receive a stem cell transplant. The CDR3 DNA sequence: TGCGCCAGCACCCTCCGACCCAGCGAGAACACCGGGGAGCTGTTTTTT. This gives the protein CASTLRPSENTGELFF.